The source of this T cell receptor (beta chain) is a study of regulatory T cells in long-lasting Graves disease. Study summary: Graves' disease counted as persistent after over 5 years of antithyroid drugs with positive TSH receptor antibodies.

General observations from the study: Newly diagnosed patients had higher TCR diversity than persistent Graves' patients did. Thyroid tissue was not studied; only peripheral blood was.

The V end lost 5 bases, the J end lost 1 base, and 14 bases lay between the germline ends. Germline-derived CDR1 and CDR2 are MNHNS and SASEGT. The CDR3 runs to 15 residues. This clonotype was picked up a small number of times. Its antigen is as yet unknown. Researchers made TCR beta libraries by using iRepertoire HTBI primers and running Arm-PCR on CDR3 regions. TCRdb itself ran the multiplex PCR reads through MiXCR, one entry per CDR3 protein. The repertoire includes 700,000 or so distinct CDR3 sequences, roughly 30% of them detected once, and roughly 46% sits in the top ten. Time point defined: persistent/refractory GD, antithyroid drugs over 5 years with positive TRAb. PBMC-extracted RNA yielded the TCR library. Into tubes containing EDTA, approximately 9 milliliters of peripheral blood were drawn.

The chain has TRBV6-1 and TRBJ2-5; the D call may be TRBD1 or TRBD2 (6 bases each). The sequence derives from a female donor with Graves disease. Sequenced here: peripheral blood mononuclear cells (PBMCs), sampled when the disease was refractory, from a patient treated with antithyroid drugs. The CDR3 DNA is TGTGCCAGCAGTCGGGGGCCGAACACCCAAGAGACCCAGTACTTC. Protein: CASSRGPNTQETQYF.